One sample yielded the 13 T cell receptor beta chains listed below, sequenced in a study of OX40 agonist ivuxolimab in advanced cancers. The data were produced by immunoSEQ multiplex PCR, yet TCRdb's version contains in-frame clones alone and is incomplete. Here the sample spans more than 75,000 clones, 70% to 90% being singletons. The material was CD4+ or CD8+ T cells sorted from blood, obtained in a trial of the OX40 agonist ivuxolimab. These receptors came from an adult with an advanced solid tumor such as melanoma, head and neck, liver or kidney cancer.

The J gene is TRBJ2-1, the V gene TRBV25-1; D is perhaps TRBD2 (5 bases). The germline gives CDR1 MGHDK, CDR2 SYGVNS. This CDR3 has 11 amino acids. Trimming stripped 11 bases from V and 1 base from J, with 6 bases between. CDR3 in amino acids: CAAGSYNEQFF. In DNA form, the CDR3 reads TGTGCCGCGGGTTCCTACAATGAGCAGTTCTTC.

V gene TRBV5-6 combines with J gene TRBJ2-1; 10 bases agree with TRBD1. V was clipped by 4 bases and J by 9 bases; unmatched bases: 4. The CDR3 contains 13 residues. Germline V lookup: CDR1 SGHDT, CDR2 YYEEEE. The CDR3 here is CASSRQGAGEQFF. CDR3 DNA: TGTGCCAGCAGCCGACAGGGGGCCGGTGAGCAGTTCTTC.

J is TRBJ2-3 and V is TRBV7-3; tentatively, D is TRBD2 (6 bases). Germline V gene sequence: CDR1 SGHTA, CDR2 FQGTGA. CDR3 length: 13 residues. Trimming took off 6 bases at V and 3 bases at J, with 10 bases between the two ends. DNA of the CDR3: TGTGCCAGCAGGGAGGGGCCGACAGATACGCAGTATTTT. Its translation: CASREGPTDTQYF.

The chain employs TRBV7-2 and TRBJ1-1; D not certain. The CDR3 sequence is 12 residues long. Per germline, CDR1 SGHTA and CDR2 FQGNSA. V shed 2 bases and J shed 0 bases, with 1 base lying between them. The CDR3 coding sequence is TGTGCCAGCAGCTTACTGAACACTGAAGCTTTCTTT. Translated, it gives CASSLLNTEAFF. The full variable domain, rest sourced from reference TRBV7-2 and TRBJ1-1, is GAGVSQSPSNKVTEKGKDVELRCDPISGHTALYWYRQSLGQGLEFLIYFQGNSAPDKSGLPSDRFSAERTGGSVSTLTIQRTQQEDSAVYLCASSLLNTEAFFGQGTRLTVV.

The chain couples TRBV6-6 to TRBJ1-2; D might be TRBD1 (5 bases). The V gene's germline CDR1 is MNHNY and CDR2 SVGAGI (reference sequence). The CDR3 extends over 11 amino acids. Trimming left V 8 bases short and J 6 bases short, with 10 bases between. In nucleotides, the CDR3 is TGTGCCAGCGTGGGGGACGATGGCTACACCTTC. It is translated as CASVGDDGYTF.

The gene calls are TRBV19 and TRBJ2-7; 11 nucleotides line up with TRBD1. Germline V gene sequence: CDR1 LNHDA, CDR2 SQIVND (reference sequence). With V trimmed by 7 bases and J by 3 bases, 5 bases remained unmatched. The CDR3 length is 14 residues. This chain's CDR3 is CASNDGTGGYEQYF. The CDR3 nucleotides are TGTGCCAGTAATGACGGGACAGGGGGCTACGAGCAGTACTTC.

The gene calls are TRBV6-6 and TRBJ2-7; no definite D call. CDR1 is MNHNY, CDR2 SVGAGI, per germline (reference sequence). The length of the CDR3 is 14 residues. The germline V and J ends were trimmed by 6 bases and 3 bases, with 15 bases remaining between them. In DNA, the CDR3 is TGTGCCAGCAGGCCGAGTGGCGGCATCTACGAGCAGTACTTC. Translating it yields CASRPSGGIYEQYF.

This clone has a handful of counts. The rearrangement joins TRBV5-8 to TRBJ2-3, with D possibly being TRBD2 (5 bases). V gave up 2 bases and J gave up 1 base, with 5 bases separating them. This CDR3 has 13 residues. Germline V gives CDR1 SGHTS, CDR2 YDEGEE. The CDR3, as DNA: TGTGCCAGCAGCTTCGGGGGCACAGATACGCAGTATTTT. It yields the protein CASSFGGTDTQYF. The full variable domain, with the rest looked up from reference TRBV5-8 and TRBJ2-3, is EAGVTQSPTHLIKTRGQQATLRCSPISGHTSVYWYQQALGLGLQFLLWYDEGEERNRGNFPPRFSGRQFPNYSSELNVNALELEDSALYLCASSFGGTDTQYFGPGTRLTVL.

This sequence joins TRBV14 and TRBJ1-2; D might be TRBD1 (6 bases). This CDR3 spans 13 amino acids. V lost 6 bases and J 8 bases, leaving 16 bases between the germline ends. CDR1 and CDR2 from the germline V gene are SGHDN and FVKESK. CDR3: CASSPSRGHGYTF. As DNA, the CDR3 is TGTGCCAGCAGTCCGAGCCGGGGGCACGGCTACACCTTC.

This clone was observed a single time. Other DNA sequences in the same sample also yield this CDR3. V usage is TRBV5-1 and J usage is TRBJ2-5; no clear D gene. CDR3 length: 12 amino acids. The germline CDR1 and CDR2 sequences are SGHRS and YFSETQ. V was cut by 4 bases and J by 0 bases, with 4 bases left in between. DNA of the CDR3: TGCGCCAGCAGCCTAGACCAAGAGACCCAGTACTTC. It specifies CASSLDQETQYF.

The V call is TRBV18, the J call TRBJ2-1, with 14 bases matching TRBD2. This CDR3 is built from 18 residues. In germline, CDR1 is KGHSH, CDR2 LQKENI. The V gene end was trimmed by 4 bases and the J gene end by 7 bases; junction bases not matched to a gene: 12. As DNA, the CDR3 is TGTGCCAGCTCACTTCAGACTAGCGGGAGGGGATTGGGGAATGAGCAGTTCTTC. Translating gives CASSLQTSGRGLGNEQFF.

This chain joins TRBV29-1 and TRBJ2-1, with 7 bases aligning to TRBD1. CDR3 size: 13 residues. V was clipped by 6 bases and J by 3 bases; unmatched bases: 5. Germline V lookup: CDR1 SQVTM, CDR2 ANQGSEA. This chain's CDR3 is CSVARDSYNEQFF. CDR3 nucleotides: TGCAGCGTCGCCCGGGACAGCTACAATGAGCAGTTCTTC.

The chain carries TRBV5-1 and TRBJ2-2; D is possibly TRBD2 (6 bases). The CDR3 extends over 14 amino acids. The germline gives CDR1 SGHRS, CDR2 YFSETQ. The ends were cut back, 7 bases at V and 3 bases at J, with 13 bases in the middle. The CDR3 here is CASVAGSDTGELFF. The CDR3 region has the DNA TGCGCCAGCGTGGCCGGGAGCGACACCGGGGAGCTGTTTTTT. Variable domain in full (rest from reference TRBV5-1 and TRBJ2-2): KAGVTQTPRYLIKTRGQQVTLSCSPISGHRSVSWYQQTPGQGLQFLFEYFSETQRNKGNFPGRFSGRQFSNSRSEMNVSTLELGDSALYLCASVAGSDTGELFFGEGSRLTVL.